One sample yielded the 7 T cell receptor beta chains listed below, sequenced in a study of blood T cell repertoires in COVID-19. Here immunoSEQ multiplex PCR was the method, and the copy in TCRdb shows in-frame clones only, minus some. The table records roughly 500,000 clones, approximately 85% of them present only once. The specimen was peripheral blood. The receptors derive from a human donor in a cohort sampled during active COVID-19.

The chain is built from TRBV19 and TRBJ2-1, with TRBD1 as a possible D gene (6 bases). V was cut by 3 bases and J by 3 bases, with 12 bases left in between. Germline V gene sequence: CDR1 LNHDA, CDR2 SQIVND (reference sequence). The CDR3 has 15 amino acids. The CDR3 protein is CASSITGPNYNEQFF. As DNA, the CDR3 is TGTGCCAGTAGTATTACAGGGCCCAACTACAATGAGCAGTTCTTC.

V usage is TRBV4-1 and J usage is TRBJ2-1; TRBD2 matches at 8 bases. The CDR3 runs to 15 residues. V gave up 6 bases and J gave up 9 bases; unmatched junction bases: 13. CDR1 is MGHRA, CDR2 YSYEKL, per germline. The DNA of the CDR3 is TGCGCCAGCAGGAGAGGGGAGCGGGAGTTCGGTGAGCAGTTCTTC. Protein sequence: CASRRGEREFGEQFF.

The chain links TRBV19 to TRBJ1-5; the D gene is possibly TRBD1 (6 bases). With 3 bases removed from V and 5 bases from J, the gap between germline ends came to 11 bases. Per germline, CDR1 LNHDA and CDR2 SQIVND (reference sequence). This CDR3 region has 14 residues. CDR3 nucleotides: TGTGCCAGTAGTATGGTTCAGGGGTATCAGCCCCAGCATTTT. It is translated as CASSMVQGYQPQHF.

The chain has TRBV28 and TRBJ1-2, with 8 bases aligning to TRBD1. The junction had 6 bases not matched to a gene; V was cut back by 5 bases and J by 4 bases. CDR1 is MDHEN, CDR2 SYDVKM, per germline. The length of the CDR3 is 14 residues. CDR3 region: CASSAGGASYGYTF. The CDR3 bases are TGTGCCAGCAGTGCAGGGGGCGCTAGCTATGGCTACACCTTC.

A word on this clone: This same CDR3 is encoded by further DNA sequences in the sample. The chain carries TRBV15 and TRBJ1-1, with D possibly matching TRBD1 (5 bases). The CDR3 is made up of 14 amino acids. Trimming stripped 0 bases from V and 1 base from J, with 6 bases between. Germline assignment: CDR1 LNHNV and CDR2 YYDKDF (reference sequence). The CDR3 nucleotides read TGTGCCACCAGCAGAGATAGGGGGAACACTGAAGCTTTCTTT. Protein sequence: CATSRDRGNTEAFF.

This clone was counted a single time. This sequence joins TRBV9 and TRBJ2-1, with D possibly TRBD2 on 6 matching bases. The CDR3 sequence is 15 residues long. Trimming removed 0 bases from V and 8 bases from J, with 15 bases in between. CDR1 is SGDLS, CDR2 YYNGEE, per germline. The DNA of the CDR3 is TGTGCCAGCAGCGTAGTATCCCGACTAGGCGATGAGCAGTTCTTC. This translates into CASSVVSRLGDEQFF.

J is TRBJ1-5 and V is TRBV28, with TRBD1 as a possible D gene (5 bases). CDR3 length: 14 amino acids. The V end lost 2 bases, the J end lost 6 bases, and 11 bases lay between the germline ends. Germline V gene data show CDR1 as MDHEN and CDR2 as SYDVKM. Here the CDR3 reads CASSLAGTRQPQHF. CDR3 DNA sequence: TGTGCCAGCAGTTTAGCGGGGACTCGTCAGCCCCAGCATTTT.